These 18 T cell receptor beta chains originate from one sample sequenced in a study of graft-versus-host responses after intestinal transplantation. Profiled with immunoSEQ multiplex PCR; TCRdb holds only in-frame clones, not every one. This table has about 94,000 clones, over 75% appearing once. Their antigen targets remain unknown. Material: unstimulated CD8+ T cells sorted from spleen or lymph node cells, obtained before intestinal transplant. These receptors all stem from a human donor who received an intestinal transplant.

This clone was seen just once. This sequence joins TRBV6-1 and TRBJ1-2, with 8 bases identical to TRBD1. CDR3 size: 14 residues. From germline, CDR1 is MNHNS and CDR2 SASEGT. J was trimmed by 5 bases and V by 5 bases; bases with no gene match: 7. CDR3 sequence reads: CASSFGQGGYGYTF. Written as DNA, the CDR3 is TGTGCCAGCAGTTTCGGACAGGGAGGGTATGGCTACACCTTC.

The V and J genes are TRBV4-1 and TRBJ1-1, with no clear D. This CDR3 contains 15 residues. Trimming removed 1 base from V and 2 bases from J, with 11 bases in between. Per germline, CDR1 MGHRA and CDR2 YSYEKL. The CDR3 loop is CASSQVARENTEAFF. Here the CDR3 DNA reads TGCGCCAGCAGCCAAGTTGCCCGGGAAAACACTGAAGCTTTCTTT.

V usage is TRBV5-6 and J usage is TRBJ2-1, with 11 bases identical to TRBD2. Germline loops: CDR1 SGHDT, CDR2 YYEEEE. The CDR3 covers 15 residues. J lost 6 bases, V lost 2 bases, and 4 bases had no gene match. The CDR3 region has the DNA TGTGCCAGCAGCTTCGGACTAGCGGGCCGCAATGAGCAGTTCTTC. This translates into CASSFGLAGRNEQFF.

The chain is built from TRBV30 and TRBJ1-5, with a weak D call TRBD1 (5 bases). Germline lookup yields CDR1 GTSNPN and CDR2 SVGIG (reference sequence). V was trimmed by 3 bases and J by 8 bases, leaving 17 bases between them. This CDR3 region has 14 residues. The CDR3 sequence is CAWSPGQGGKPQHF. CDR3 nucleotide sequence: TGTGCCTGGAGCCCCGGCCAGGGCGGGAAGCCCCAGCATTTT. Drawing the rest from reference TRBV30 and TRBJ1-5, the complete variable domain is SQTIHQWPATLVQPVGSPLSLECTVEGTSNPNLYWYRQAAGRGLQLLFYSVGIGQISSEVPQNLSASRPQDRQFILSSKKLLLSDSGFYLCAWSPGQGGKPQHFGDGTRLSIL.

The gene calls are TRBV15 and TRBJ2-1; TRBD2 aligns across 14 bases. Germline V lookup: CDR1 LNHNV, CDR2 YYDKDF (reference sequence). The ends lost 0 bases at V and 10 bases at J; junction bases unmatched: 5. The CDR3 has 16 amino acids. The CDR3 here is CATSRDGGLAGEEQFF. In DNA form, the CDR3 reads TGTGCCACCAGCAGAGATGGGGGACTAGCGGGAGAGGAGCAGTTCTTC. The whole variable domain, remainder taken from reference TRBV15 and TRBJ2-1, is DAMVIQNPRYQVTQFGKPVTLSCSQTLNHNVMYWYQQKSSQAPKLLFHYYDKDFNNEADTPDNFQSRRPNTSFCFLDIRSPGLGDTAMYLCATSRDGGLAGEEQFFGPGTRLTVL.

The J gene is TRBJ2-3, the V gene TRBV6-6; 11 nucleotides agree with TRBD2. The CDR3 totals 16 residues. Germline trimming cut 5 bases from V and 1 base from J; bases unmatched to any gene: 5. CDR1 MNHNY and CDR2 SVGAGI come from the germline V gene (reference sequence). The CDR3 spells CASSQSTSGGTDTQYF. The CDR3 DNA reads TGTGCCAGCAGTCAATCGACTAGCGGGGGCACAGATACGCAGTATTTT.

Remarks on this clone: One end of the junction does not line up with germline, which may come from a read error. The V call is TRBV13, the J call TRBJ2-7; 10 bases fit TRBD2. The CDR3 spans 12 residues. Germline CDR1 is PRHDT and CDR2 is FYEKMQ (reference sequence). In DNA, the CDR3 is TGTGCCGGCAGCTTAGCGGGGGGCGAGCAGTACTTC. Residues: CAGSLAGGEQYF.

Here the CDR3 DNA reads TGTGCCAGCTCCACTGACAGGGGAAACACAGATACGCAGTATTTT. It yields the protein CASSTDRGNTDTQYF. The chain employs TRBV9 and TRBJ2-3, with 8 bases that match TRBD1. V shed 7 bases, J shed 2 bases, and the junction held 9 bases outside the gene matches. The CDR3 is made up of 15 amino acids. Per the germline V gene, CDR1 is SGDLS and CDR2 is YYNGEE.

The chain uses TRBV29-1 and TRBJ1-1, with no clear D. Trimming removed 2 bases at V and 1 base at J, with 2 bases between. The CDR3 contains 11 residues. CDR1 SQVTM and CDR2 ANQGSEA come from the germline V gene. In DNA form, the CDR3 reads TGCAGCGTTGAACAGAACACTGAAGCTTTCTTT. Translating it yields CSVEQNTEAFF.

The genes are TRBV5-4 and TRBJ1-1; TRBD1 matches 8 bases. J was trimmed by 1 base and V by 4 bases; bases with no gene match: 3. Germline-derived CDR1 and CDR2 are SGHNT and YYREEE (reference sequence). The CDR3 contains 14 residues. The CDR3 loop reads CASSDRGRNTEAFF. As DNA, the CDR3 is TGTGCCAGCAGCGACAGGGGAAGGAACACTGAAGCTTTCTTT.

The CDR3 is CASSVALWGQGSGELFF. CDR3 nucleotide sequence: TGTGCCAGCAGCGTAGCATTGTGGGGACAGGGGTCCGGGGAGCTGTTTTTT. The chain is built from TRBV9 and TRBJ2-2; 10 bases line up with TRBD1. CDR1 and CDR2 (germline): SGDLS, YYNGEE. V was clipped by 0 bases and J by 6 bases; unmatched bases: 8. The CDR3 length is 17 residues.

V usage is TRBV7-9 and J usage is TRBJ2-7; possible D gene TRBD1, 6 bases. The CDR3 runs 15 residues. The V gene's germline CDR1 is SEHNR and CDR2 FQNEAQ (reference sequence). V was pared by 2 bases and J by 2 bases, with 13 bases between. In nucleotides, the CDR3 is TGTGCCAGCAGCTTAACCAGGGGACCGGCCTACGAGCAGTACTTC. Residues: CASSLTRGPAYEQYF.

The V and J genes are TRBV5-4 and TRBJ1-4, with 9 bases matching TRBD1. Trimming took 5 bases from V and 4 from J; bases not matched to a gene: 3. Germline values: CDR1 SGHNT, CDR2 YYREEE (reference sequence). This CDR3 has 14 residues. CDR3 nucleotide sequence: TGTGCCAGCAGTCCGGGACAGGGTAATGAAAAACTGTTTTTT. Protein sequence: CASSPGQGNEKLFF.

CDR3 in amino acids: CASSYTPLNTEAFF. DNA for the CDR3: TGTGCCAGCAGTTACACACCTCTGAACACTGAAGCTTTCTTT. The rearrangement links TRBV6-5 to TRBJ1-1; D unclear. The germline gives CDR1 MNHEY, CDR2 SVGAGI. The CDR3 is 14 amino acids. The germline V and J ends were trimmed by 2 bases and 0 bases, with 7 bases remaining between them.

V usage is TRBV7-9 and J usage is TRBJ1-1, with 8 nucleotides matching TRBD1. Looked up from germline, CDR1 is SEHNR and CDR2 is FQNEAQ (reference sequence). The CDR3 extends over 13 amino acids. The trim removed 7 bases at V and 1 base at J, leaving 2 bases unmatched. The CDR3 region is CASTGTGNTEAFF. The CDR3 DNA sequence: TGTGCCAGCACCGGGACAGGGAACACTGAAGCTTTCTTT.

The count of this clone is one. The chain links TRBV6-1 to TRBJ2-2, with D possibly TRBD2 on 5 matching bases. Trimming cost V 5 bases and J 6 bases, with 13 bases left between them. The CDR3 loop spans 14 amino acids. Germline CDR1 and CDR2: MNHNS and SASEGT. The CDR3 reads CASSKLESPGELFF. The CDR3 coding sequence is TGTGCCAGCAGTAAACTAGAAAGCCCCGGGGAGCTGTTTTTT.

The rearrangement uses TRBV29-1 and TRBJ1-2; the match to TRBD1 covers 8 bases. The V gene's germline CDR1 is SQVTM and CDR2 ANQGSEA. V lost 7 bases to trimming and J lost 2 bases; unmatched junction nucleotides: 9. The CDR3 is 14 residues long. CDR3 bases: TGCAGCGCGGGACAGGCCGATAGAAACTATGGCTACACCTTC. Protein product: CSAGQADRNYGYTF.

This chain uses TRBV30 with TRBJ1-1; 9 bases match TRBD1. The CDR3 is made up of 21 amino acids. With 0 bases clipped from V and 0 bases from J, the junction kept 20 bases outside the gene matches. Germline V gene lookup returns CDR1 GTSNPN and CDR2 SVGIG (reference sequence). CDR3 DNA sequence: TGTGCCTGGAGTGTACGGTGGGGGACAGGGATGGGGAAAGGAATGAACACTGAAGCTTTCTTT. Protein product: CAWSVRWGTGMGKGMNTEAFF.